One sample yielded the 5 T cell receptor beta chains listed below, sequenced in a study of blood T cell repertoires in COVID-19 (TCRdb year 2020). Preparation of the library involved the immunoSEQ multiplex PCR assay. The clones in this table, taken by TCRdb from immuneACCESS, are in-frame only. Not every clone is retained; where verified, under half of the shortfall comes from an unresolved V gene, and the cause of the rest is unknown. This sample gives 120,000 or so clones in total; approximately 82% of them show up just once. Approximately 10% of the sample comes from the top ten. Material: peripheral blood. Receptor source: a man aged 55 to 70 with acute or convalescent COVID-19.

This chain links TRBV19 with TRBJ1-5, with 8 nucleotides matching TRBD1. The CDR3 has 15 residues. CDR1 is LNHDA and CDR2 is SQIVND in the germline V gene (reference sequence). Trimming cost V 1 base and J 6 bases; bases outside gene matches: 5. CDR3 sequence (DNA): TGTGCCAGTAGTATAGGGACAGGGAGAGCTCAGCCCCAGCATTTT. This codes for CASSIGTGRAQPQHF.

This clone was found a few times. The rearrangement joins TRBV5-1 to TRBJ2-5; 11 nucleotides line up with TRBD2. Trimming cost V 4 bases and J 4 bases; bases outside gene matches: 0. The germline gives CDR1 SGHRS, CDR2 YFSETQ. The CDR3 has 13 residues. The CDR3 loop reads CASSGLAGETQYF. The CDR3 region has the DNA TGCGCCAGCAGCGGACTAGCGGGAGAGACCCAGTACTTC.

CDR3 nucleotides: TGTGCCAGCAGACTCACAGGGGGCTACGAGCAGTACTTC. This codes for CASRLTGGYEQYF. This sequence joins TRBV27 and TRBJ2-7; TRBD1 matches 8 bases. Germline trimming cut 6 bases from V and 3 bases from J; bases unmatched to any gene: 4. From germline, CDR1 is MNHEY and CDR2 SMNVEV (reference sequence). CDR3 length: 13 residues.

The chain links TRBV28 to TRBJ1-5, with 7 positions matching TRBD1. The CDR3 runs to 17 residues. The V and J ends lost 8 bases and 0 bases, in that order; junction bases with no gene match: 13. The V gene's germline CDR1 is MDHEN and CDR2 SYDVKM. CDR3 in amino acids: CASQTGTEIYSNQPQHF. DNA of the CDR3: TGTGCCAGCCAAACCGGGACAGAAATCTATAGCAATCAGCCCCAGCATTTT. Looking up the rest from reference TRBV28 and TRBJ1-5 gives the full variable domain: DVKVTQSSRYLVKRTGEKVFLECVQDMDHENMFWYRQDPGLGLRLIYFSYDVKMKEKGDIPEGYSVSREKKERFSLILESASTNQTSMYLCASQTGTEIYSNQPQHFGDGTRLSIL.

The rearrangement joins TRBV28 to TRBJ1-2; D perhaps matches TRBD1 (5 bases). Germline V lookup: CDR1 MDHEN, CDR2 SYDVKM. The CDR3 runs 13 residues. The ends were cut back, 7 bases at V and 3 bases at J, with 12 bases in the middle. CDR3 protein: CASIGGADYGYTF. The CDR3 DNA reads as TGTGCCAGCATAGGAGGGGCGGACTATGGCTACACCTTC.